What follows describes a single T cell receptor beta chain. TCRdb's table, derived via immunoSEQ multiplex PCR, lists solely in-frame clones and lacks some. The repertoire holds nearly 2 million clones, roughly 94% seen once, with roughly 1.2% in the top ten. This sample was taken from a study of shared clonotypes between healthy human individuals. V lost 5 bases and J lost 3, with 10 bases in between. From germline, CDR1 is SEHNR and CDR2 FQNEAQ (reference sequence). The length of the CDR3 is 13 residues. CD8 cells classed as naive were CD45RO-negative and positively selected for CCR7, excluding terminally differentiated effector memory CD45RA+ cells.

Material for sequencing was naive CD8+ T cells sorted from blood. This TCR came from a man in his late teens or twenties in good health. The chain has TRBV7-9 and TRBJ2-5; D unclear. The CDR3 nucleotides are TGTGCCAGCAGCCCCAAACTTGAAGAGACCCAGTACTTC. Residues: CASSPKLEETQYF. Combining the CDR3 with reference TRBV7-9 and TRBJ2-5 gives the whole variable domain DTGVSQNPRHKITKRGQNVTFRCDPISEHNRLYWYRQTLGQGPEFLTYFQNEAQLEKSRLLSDRFSAERPKGSFSTLEIQRTEQGDSAMYLCASSPKLEETQYFGPGTRLLVL.